The 9 T cell receptor beta chains given below trace back to one sample, sequenced in a study of Graves' ophthalmopathy and Graves' hyperthyroidism. RNA served as the template for amplifying TCR beta CDR3 regions. Following a first-round RT-PCR that used HTBI primers, a second-round multiplex PCR was carried out. TCRdb passed the multiplex PCR reads through MiXCR, listing each CDR3 protein once. The table includes 350,000 to 450,000 distinct CDR3 sequences, under 25% detected once. Sequencing was carried out using peripheral blood. The receptors were sampled from a woman aged 18-29 years with stable Graves' hyperthyroidism.

The rearrangement uses TRBV10-3 and TRBJ2-7, with D perhaps TRBD2 (6 bases). V lost 8 bases and J lost 5, with 25 bases in between. The V gene's germline CDR1 is ENHRY and CDR2 SYGVKD. The CDR3 runs 16 residues. CDR3 in DNA: TGTGCCATCCAGGGCCGTGCGGGGTCAGGAGTGGACGAGCAGTACTTC. It is translated as CAIQGRAGSGVDEQYF.

This clonotype was detected many times. The chain carries TRBV12-3 or TRBV12-4 and TRBJ2-2, with D uncertain. CDR3 length: 15 residues. Trimming pared 3 bases from V and 0 bases from J, leaving 8 bases between. The CDR3 sequence: CASSLARANTGELFF. The CDR3 DNA is TGTGCCAGCAGTTTGGCCAGAGCGAACACCGGGGAGCTGTTTTTT.

This clonotype appeared many times. The chain carries TRBV7-2 and TRBJ1-3, with 7 bases lining up with TRBD1. Germline-derived CDR1 and CDR2 are SGHTA and FQGNSA. The CDR3 consists of 15 residues. V shed 2 bases, J shed 3 bases, and the junction held 4 bases outside the gene matches. CDR3 region: CASSLSDRVGNTIYF. The CDR3 DNA sequence: TGTGCCAGCAGCTTATCCGACAGGGTTGGAAACACCATATATTTT. Using reference TRBV7-2 and TRBJ1-3 for the parts outside the CDR3, the full variable domain is GAGVSQSPSNKVTEKGKDVELRCDPISGHTALYWYRQSLGQGLEFLIYFQGNSAPDKSGLPSDRFSAERTGGSVSTLTIQRTQQEDSAVYLCASSLSDRVGNTIYFGEGSWLTVV.

V usage is TRBV12-3 or TRBV12-4 and J usage is TRBJ2-7, with a possible D match to TRBD2 (7 bases). The CDR3 totals 16 residues. Trimming shortened V by 6 bases and J by 0 bases, and 18 bases separated the two germline ends. The chain's CDR3 is CASRYRLAGASYEQYF. CDR3 nucleotide sequence: TGTGCCAGCAGATACCGTTTGGCGGGGGCCTCCTACGAGCAGTACTTC.

This clonotype was detected many times. The V and J genes are TRBV29-1 and TRBJ2-7, with 8 positions matching TRBD1. The germline V gene encodes CDR1 SQVTM and CDR2 ANQGSEA. This CDR3 region has 13 residues. J lost 1 base, V lost 2 bases, and 1 base had no gene match. CDR3 bases: TGCAGCGTTGAATGGGACAGGTCCTACGAGCAGTACTTC. This gives the protein CSVEWDRSYEQYF.

This clonotype has ten or more counts. The chain links TRBV7-8 to TRBJ2-7; D is possibly TRBD1 (6 bases). Germline V lookup: CDR1 SGHVS, CDR2 FQNEAQ. V dropped 3 bases and J dropped 2 bases, with 14 bases sitting between them. CDR3 length: 15 amino acids. The chain's CDR3 is CASSFLRDKPYEQYF. For the CDR3, the DNA is TGTGCCAGCAGCTTTCTTAGGGACAAACCCTACGAGCAGTACTTC.

This clonotype came up many times. V is TRBV2 and J is TRBJ2-5; 10 bases agree with TRBD1. Germline CDR1 is SNHLY and CDR2 is FYNNEI. The trim removed 6 bases at V and 1 base at J, leaving 8 bases unmatched. This CDR3 comprises 16 residues. The CDR3 nucleotides read TGTGCCAGCAGCCTTAGGACAGGGGGGACCCAAGAGACCCAGTACTTC. It translates to CASSLRTGGTQETQYF.

This clonotype occurred many times. The V gene is TRBV27, the J gene TRBJ2-2; D is unresolved. Germline V gene sequence: CDR1 MNHEY, CDR2 SMNVEV (reference sequence). The CDR3 length is 14 residues. V was shortened by 2 bases and J by 2 bases, with 6 bases between the two germline ends. DNA of the CDR3: TGTGCCAGCAGTTTAGGGTTTAACACCGGGGAGCTGTTTTTT. The encoded protein is CASSLGFNTGELFF.

This clonotype was detected many times. This chain links TRBV28 with TRBJ2-7; perhaps TRBD1 as D (6 bases). Germline V gene lookup returns CDR1 MDHEN and CDR2 SYDVKM. The CDR3 is 16 residues long. The V end was cut by 5 bases, the J end by 4 bases, with 21 bases between. DNA for the CDR3: TGTGCCAGCAGTCCCACCGGGACACCCATCTTTTACGAGCAGTACTTC. Translation: CASSPTGTPIFYEQYF.